Below are 29 T cell receptor beta chains sequenced from a single sample in a study of PD-L1 blockade in urothelial cancer. The time point was: pretreatment peripheral blood. The data were produced by immunoSEQ multiplex PCR, yet TCRdb's version contains in-frame clones alone and is incomplete. The table lists approximately 79,000 clones, just under 85% of them singletons. The sequencing here drew on PBMCs, taken around atezolizumab (anti-PD-L1) treatment. The origin of the receptors is a man between 40 and 49 years old with urothelial cancer.

V usage is TRBV7-2 and J usage is TRBJ2-7; 7 bases are a match to TRBD2. The CDR3 extends over 15 amino acids. Trimming at V came to 1 base and at J to 6 bases, leaving 9 bases not matched to a gene. CDR1 and CDR2 from the germline V gene are SGHTA and FQGNSA. The CDR3, as DNA: TGTGCCAGCAGCTTAGACAGCGGGATTCAGCGCGAGCAGTACTTC. Amino acids: CASSLDSGIQREQYF.

The chain is built from TRBV5-1 and TRBJ1-2; a possible D gene is TRBD1 (6 bases). The CDR3 length is 14 residues. Germline CDR1 and CDR2: SGHRS and YFSETQ. Trimming left V 4 bases short and J 0 bases short, with 10 bases between. The chain's CDR3 is CASSPGQSNYGYTF. CDR3 nucleotides: TGCGCCAGCAGCCCAGGACAGTCTAACTATGGCTACACCTTC.

This clone showed up just once. V gene TRBV30 combines with J gene TRBJ1-3, with a possible D match to TRBD1 (5 bases). This CDR3 spans 15 amino acids. Germline V lookup: CDR1 GTSNPN, CDR2 SVGIG (reference sequence). The V end was cut by 3 bases, the J end by 2 bases, with 14 bases between. CDR3: CAWRRRGKAGNTIYF. CDR3 nucleotide sequence: TGTGCCTGGAGAAGGAGGGGCAAAGCTGGAAACACCATATATTTT.

In its sample, this clone was seen a few times. The J gene is TRBJ1-5, the V gene TRBV6-5; D uncertain. The CDR3 runs 15 residues. The V end lost 4 bases, the J end lost 1 base, and 11 bases lay between the germline ends. CDR1 and CDR2 (germline): MNHEY, SVGAGI. As DNA, the CDR3 is TGTGCCAGCAGTTTGAGTACCGGGAGCAATCAGCCCCAGCATTTT. Protein sequence: CASSLSTGSNQPQHF.

The CDR3 is CAWSGQGNTEAFF. The CDR3 coding sequence is TGTGCCTGGAGTGGACAGGGAAACACTGAAGCTTTCTTT. The chain carries TRBV30 and TRBJ1-1; TRBD1 matches 7 bases. V lost 1 base, J lost 2 bases, and 1 base stayed unmatched. The CDR3 spans 13 residues. Germline lookup yields CDR1 GTSNPN and CDR2 SVGIG (reference sequence). Looking up the rest from reference TRBV30 and TRBJ1-1 gives the full variable domain: SQTIHQWPATLVQPVGSPLSLECTVEGTSNPNLYWYRQAAGRGLQLLFYSVGIGQISSEVPQNLSASRPQDRQFILSSKKLLLSDSGFYLCAWSGQGNTEAFFGQGTRLTVV.

The table lists this clone with many counts. The chain carries TRBV19 and TRBJ2-1; D might be TRBD2 (6 bases). This CDR3 has 15 amino acids. V was cut by 4 bases and J by 7 bases, with 17 bases left in between. Per germline, CDR1 LNHDA and CDR2 SQIVND (reference sequence). The CDR3 protein is CASSTRDSNSNEQFF. In DNA, the CDR3 is TGTGCCAGTAGTACCCGGGACTCCAATTCGAATGAGCAGTTCTTC.

This chain links TRBV2 with TRBJ1-4; D remains unclear. The CDR3 has 12 residues. The V gene's germline CDR1 is SNHLY and CDR2 FYNNEI. The V end was cut by 6 bases, the J end by 8 bases, with 10 bases between. DNA of the CDR3: TGTGCCAGCAGGGAGGATCACGAAAAACTGTTTTTT. Its protein product is CASREDHEKLFF. Together with reference TRBV2 and TRBJ1-4, the CDR3 gives the full variable domain: EPEVTQTPSHQVTQMGQEVILRCVPISNHLYFYWYRQILGQKVEFLVSFYNNEISEKSEIFDDQFSVERPDGSNFTLKIRSTKLEDSAMYFCASREDHEKLFFGSGTQLSVL.

The chain joins TRBV5-1 to TRBJ1-1, with TRBD1 identical over 11 bases. The J segment lost 4 bases and the V segment lost 4 bases, leaving 6 bases of the junction unmatched. Germline V lookup: CDR1 SGHRS, CDR2 YFSETQ. This CDR3 contains 15 residues. The CDR3 sequence is CASSATGTGGTEAFF. In nucleotides, the CDR3 is TGCGCCAGCAGCGCCACCGGGACAGGGGGCACTGAAGCTTTCTTT.

This clone has just one count. The chain recombines TRBV10-3 with TRBJ2-5; 8 bases align to TRBD2. The CDR3 runs to 16 residues. Germline trimming cut 4 bases from V and 2 bases from J; bases unmatched to any gene: 9. Germline lookup yields CDR1 ENHRY and CDR2 SYGVKD. DNA of the CDR3: TGTGCCATCAGTGCGTCCCGGGAGGGGAGACAAGAGACCCAGTACTTC. Translation gives CAISASREGRQETQYF.

The V gene is TRBV6-6, the J gene TRBJ1-4; 7 bases agree with TRBD1. With 5 bases clipped from V and 2 bases from J, the junction kept 5 bases outside the gene matches. The CDR3 sequence is 15 residues long. CDR1 and CDR2 from the germline V gene are MNHNY and SVGAGI (reference sequence). CDR3: CASSPQGVTNEKLFF. CDR3 in DNA: TGTGCCAGCAGTCCTCAGGGGGTCACTAATGAAAAACTGTTTTTT.

In DNA form, the CDR3 reads TGTGCCAGCAGCCAACGGACAGGGGGCATGGATGAGCAGTTCTTC. Translating gives CASSQRTGGMDEQFF. This chain connects TRBV14 to TRBJ2-1; the match to TRBD1 covers 11 bases. V trimming: 2 bases; J trimming: 8 bases; junction bases outside the gene matches: 5. This CDR3 has 15 residues. CDR1 is SGHDN, CDR2 FVKESK, per germline.

The gene calls are TRBV28 and TRBJ1-2, with 10 bases identical to TRBD1. Per germline, CDR1 MDHEN and CDR2 SYDVKM. This CDR3 comprises 15 residues. Germline trimming cut 4 bases from V and 7 bases from J; bases unmatched to any gene: 9. The CDR3 region is CASSYRDRGIGGYTF. The CDR3 DNA reads as TGTGCCAGCAGTTACCGGGACAGGGGAATCGGTGGCTACACCTTC.

J is TRBJ1-4 and V is TRBV28; D is possibly TRBD1 (5 bases). The CDR3 totals 13 residues. Germline V gene sequence: CDR1 MDHEN, CDR2 SYDVKM. The V end was cut by 8 bases, the J end by 8 bases, with 15 bases between. DNA of the CDR3: TGTGCCAGCGTCCGGGGAGGGGACGAAAAACTGTTTTTT. Protein product: CASVRGGDEKLFF.

V usage is TRBV4-1 and J usage is TRBJ1-4, with TRBD1 matching over 10 bases. The germline CDR1 and CDR2 sequences are MGHRA and YSYEKL. Trimming took 1 base from V and 8 from J; bases not matched to a gene: 7. This CDR3 has 16 residues. The CDR3, as DNA: TGCGCCAGCAGCCAAGCCCCGACAGGGGGCGGAGAAAAACTGTTTTTT. This sequence encodes CASSQAPTGGGEKLFF.

This chain connects TRBV11-2 to TRBJ2-3, with a tentative D call TRBD1 (5 bases). The CDR3 contains 15 residues. Trimming pared 4 bases from V and 0 bases from J, leaving 11 bases between. Germline loops: CDR1 SGHAT, CDR2 FQNNGV. This CDR3 reads CASSSSRTSTDTQYF. CDR3 nucleotide sequence: TGTGCCAGCAGCTCCTCTAGGACAAGCACAGATACGCAGTATTTT.

V is TRBV6-5 and J is TRBJ1-1; weak D call: TRBD1 (6 bases). The CDR3 loop spans 14 amino acids. Looked up from germline, CDR1 is MNHEY and CDR2 is SVGAGI. Trimming pared 6 bases from V and 6 bases from J, leaving 17 bases between. Written as DNA, the CDR3 is TGTGCCAGCAGGTCCGGACAGAGGAGAGCTGAAGCTTTCTTT. Translating it yields CASRSGQRRAEAFF.

The CDR3 protein is CASRTRTARNEQFF. The CDR3 DNA sequence: TGTGCCAGCAGAACTCGGACTGCGAGGAATGAGCAGTTCTTC. The chain links TRBV28 to TRBJ2-1; TRBD2 is a possible D gene (5 bases). Germline CDR1 and CDR2: MDHEN and SYDVKM. This CDR3 has 14 residues. The V and J ends lost 6 bases and 7 bases respectively, with 16 bases between them.

The chain couples TRBV28 to TRBJ2-3; D is unresolved. V dropped 6 bases and J dropped 7 bases, with 17 bases sitting between them. CDR1 and CDR2 from the germline V gene are MDHEN and SYDVKM. The CDR3 sequence is 14 residues long. CDR3 sequence reads: CASSSRSKTNTQYF. CDR3 nucleotide sequence: TGTGCCAGCAGCTCCCGCTCGAAAACTAATACGCAGTATTTT.

This chain connects TRBV7-3 to TRBJ2-1; 10 nucleotides line up with TRBD2. CDR1 and CDR2 (germline): SGHTA, FQGTGA. After removal of 5 bases from V and 8 bases from J, the junction contained 15 bases not matched to a gene. The CDR3 runs to 17 residues. For the CDR3, the DNA is TGTGCCAGCAGCCCCTCAAGGCTTACTAGCGGGATGGATGAGCAGTTCTTC. Translated, it gives CASSPSRLTSGMDEQFF.

V is TRBV21-1 and J is TRBJ2-1; the DNA was not used to check the table's D call, TRBD1. TRBV21-1 is a documented pseudogene. This CDR3 has 14 residues. The CDR3 is CASSFYRGRSEQFF. The CDR3, as DNA: TGTGCCAGCAGCTTTTACAGGGGAAGGAGTGAGCAGTTCTTC.

The gene calls are TRBV28 and TRBJ2-7; tentative D call: TRBD2 (7 bases). V lost 6 bases and J 3 bases, leaving 12 bases between the germline ends. The CDR3 is 13 residues long. Germline-derived CDR1 and CDR2 are MDHEN and SYDVKM. CDR3: CASREGGGYEQYF. CDR3 nucleotide sequence: TGTGCCAGCAGGGAAGGGGGGGGCTACGAGCAGTACTTC.

The gene calls are TRBV19 and TRBJ1-1; the match to TRBD1 covers 9 bases. The trim removed 7 bases at V and 1 base at J, leaving 4 bases unmatched. This CDR3 has 14 amino acids. Germline CDR1 LNHDA, CDR2 SQIVND (reference sequence). The CDR3 loop reads CASTRGQGNTEAFF. The DNA for the CDR3 is TGTGCCAGTACCCGGGGACAGGGGAACACTGAAGCTTTCTTT.

Only one count was recorded for this clone. The chain uses TRBV5-1 and TRBJ2-7; 8 bases fit TRBD1. This CDR3 is 15 amino acids long. Germline trimming cut 4 bases from V and 0 bases from J; bases unmatched to any gene: 6. Germline V lookup: CDR1 SGHRS, CDR2 YFSETQ. In DNA, the CDR3 is TGCGCCAGCAGCCCCGACAGGGGAAACTCCTACGAGCAGTACTTC. This sequence encodes CASSPDRGNSYEQYF.

This chain uses TRBV10-3 with TRBJ1-2; D is unresolved. CDR3 length: 13 amino acids. Germline V gene lookup returns CDR1 ENHRY and CDR2 SYGVKD. Trimming shortened V by 0 bases and J by 5 bases, and 7 bases separated the two germline ends. CDR3 nucleotide sequence: TGTGCCATCAGTGAGTCCCCTCTATATGGCTACACCTTC. It is translated as CAISESPLYGYTF.

This chain links TRBV19 with TRBJ1-2, with D perhaps TRBD1 (6 bases). This CDR3 contains 14 residues. Deletions cut 6 bases from V and 6 bases from J, with 17 bases between. Per the germline V gene, CDR1 is LNHDA and CDR2 is SQIVND (reference sequence). This CDR3 is CASSVEGGRDGYTF. For the CDR3, the DNA is TGTGCCAGTAGCGTGGAGGGGGGGCGCGATGGCTACACCTTC. The full variable domain, its missing parts supplied by reference TRBV19 and TRBJ1-2, is DGGITQSPKYLFRKEGQNVTLSCEQNLNHDAMYWYRQDPGQGLRLIYYSQIVNDFQKGDIAEGYSVSREKKESFPLTVTSAQKNPTAFYLCASSVEGGRDGYTFGSGTRLTVV.

This rearrangement joins TRBV9 to TRBJ1-2; D may be TRBD1 (6 bases). This CDR3 is built from 14 residues. Trimming cost V 3 bases and J 4 bases, with 13 bases left between them. Germline V CDR1 and CDR2: SGDLS, YYNGEE. The CDR3 nucleotides read TGTGCCAGCAGCGGGGGGGGCACAGTCTATGGCTACACCTTC. Translating it yields CASSGGGTVYGYTF.

CDR3 protein: CACQGLNQPQHF. The CDR3 coding sequence is TGTGCCTGCCAGGGACTCAATCAGCCCCAGCATTTT. The chain joins TRBV30 to TRBJ1-5; a possible D gene is TRBD1 (5 bases). V lost 6 bases and J 3 bases, leaving 9 bases between the germline ends. CDR3 length: 12 residues. CDR1 is GTSNPN and CDR2 is SVGIG in the germline V gene (reference sequence).

This rearrangement joins TRBV19 to TRBJ2-5, with D maybe TRBD1 (6 bases). The CDR3 runs to 13 residues. V dropped 5 bases and J dropped 4 bases, with 11 bases sitting between them. CDR1 and CDR2 from the germline V gene are LNHDA and SQIVND (reference sequence). CDR3 loop: CASSPGQVETQYF. As DNA, the CDR3 is TGTGCCAGTAGTCCGGGACAAGTAGAGACCCAGTACTTC.

V and J are TRBV2 and TRBJ2-3; 8 positions match TRBD2. This CDR3 has 16 amino acids. With V trimmed by 4 bases and J by 6 bases, 12 bases remained unmatched. CDR1 is SNHLY and CDR2 is FYNNEI in the germline V gene. CDR3 in amino acids: CASSGLTSVKRDTQYF. CDR3 nucleotides: TGTGCCAGCAGTGGGTTGACTAGCGTGAAAAGGGATACGCAGTATTTT.